This TCR beta chain was identified during a study of cytomegalovirus exposure and HLA in healthy donors. Study-level information: Of more than 350 genotyped donors, 65% to 85% clustered with self-reported Caucasian donors. Notes on the study in general: Within the data, a cluster of highly shared sequence variants was likely a sequencing artifact. Being indistinguishable, some V segments were excluded, TRBV6-2 and TRBV6-3 among them.

In the case of this clone: Its antigen is currently unknown.

CDR3 size: 15 residues. Germline-derived CDR1 and CDR2 are MNHNS and SASEGT. Deletions cut 2 bases from V and 7 bases from J, with 14 bases between. This PCR relied on a set of 60 Vbeta primers and 13 Jbeta primers. Profiled with immunoSEQ multiplex PCR; TCRdb holds only in-frame clones, not every one. The repertoire holds 120,000 to 150,000 clones, 78% seen once, with around 3% in the top ten. This TCR was sampled from a man between 35 and 55 years old in good health and CMV-seropositive. The chain combines TRBV6-1 with TRBJ1-4, with D possibly TRBD1 on 6 matching bases. Sequencing used PBMCs. DNA of the CDR3: TGTGCCAGCAGTGAATTCGTACAGGGCCCTGAAAAACTGTTTTTT. It encodes CASSEFVQGPEKLFF.